This TCR beta chain was sequenced in a study of a mutant IDH1 vaccine in newly diagnosed glioma. Study-level background: Beginning 4-6 weeks after radiotherapy alone, or with temozolomide cycles, vaccination took place. Treated individuals were around 60% male and roughly 40% female, averaging roughly 44 years of age.

Points on this clone: Its antigen is not known.

Noted time point: week 5, during vaccination. Topical imiquimod accompanied each vaccine dose, which consisted of 300 ug of mutant IDH1 20-mer peptide. Only in-frame clones appear in the TCRdb table, and some are missing; sequencing was by immunoSEQ multiplex PCR. The sample records tens of thousands of clones, about four fifths being singletons. This CDR3 contains 13 residues. V dropped 6 bases and J dropped 2 bases, with 11 bases sitting between them. The germline V gene encodes CDR1 SGHNT and CDR2 YYREEE (reference sequence). The V gene is TRBV5-4, the J gene TRBJ2-5; D is perhaps TRBD1 (5 bases). This sequence originates from a man aged 25-45 years with glioma. The sequenced sample was PBMCs, obtained from a glioma patient whose treatment included an IDH1 peptide vaccine. The CDR3 nucleotides are TGTGCCAGCAAGGTGGACATTCAAGAGACCCAGTACTTC. Its protein product is CASKVDIQETQYF.